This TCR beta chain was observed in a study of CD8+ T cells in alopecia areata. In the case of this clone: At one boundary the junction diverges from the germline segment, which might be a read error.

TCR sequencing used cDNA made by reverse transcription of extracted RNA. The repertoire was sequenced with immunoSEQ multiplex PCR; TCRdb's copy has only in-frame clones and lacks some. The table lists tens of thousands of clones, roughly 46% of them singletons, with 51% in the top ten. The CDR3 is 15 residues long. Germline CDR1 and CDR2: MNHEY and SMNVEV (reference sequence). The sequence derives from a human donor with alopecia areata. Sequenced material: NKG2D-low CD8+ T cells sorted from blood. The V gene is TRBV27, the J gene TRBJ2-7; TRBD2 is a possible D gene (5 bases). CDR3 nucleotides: TGTGCCAACAGTTTATATATGCGGGTGGCGGAAGAGCAGTACTTC. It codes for CANSLYMRVAEEQYF.